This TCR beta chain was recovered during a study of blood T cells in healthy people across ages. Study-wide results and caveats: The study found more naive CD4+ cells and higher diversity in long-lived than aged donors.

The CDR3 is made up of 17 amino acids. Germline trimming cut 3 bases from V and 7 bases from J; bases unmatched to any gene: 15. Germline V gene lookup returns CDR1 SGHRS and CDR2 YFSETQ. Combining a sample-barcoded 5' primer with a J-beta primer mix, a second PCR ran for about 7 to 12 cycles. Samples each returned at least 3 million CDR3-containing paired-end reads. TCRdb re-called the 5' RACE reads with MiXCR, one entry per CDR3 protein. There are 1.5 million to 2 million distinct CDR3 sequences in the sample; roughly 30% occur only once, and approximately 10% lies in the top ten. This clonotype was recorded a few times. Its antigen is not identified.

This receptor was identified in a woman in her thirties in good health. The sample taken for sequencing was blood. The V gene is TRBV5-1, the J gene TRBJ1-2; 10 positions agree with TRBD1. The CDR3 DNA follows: TGCGCCAGCAGCTCGGCGGGACAGGGGTCAAGTTATGGTGGCTACACCTTC. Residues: CASSSAGQGSSYGGYTF.